This passage covers 31 T cell receptor beta chains from one sample sequenced in a study of response to subunit inactivated influenza vaccine. Each CDR3 protein gets one entry after TCRdb re-called the RT-PCR reads with MiXCR. The sample lists 630,000 or so distinct CDR3 sequences; approximately 14% were seen once. This specimen was PBMCs from blood, taken roughly 13 days after vaccination. All receptors come from a man aged 45-60 years who received an inactivated influenza vaccine.

This clonotype was counted between two and nine times. This chain uses TRBV7-8 with TRBJ2-1; the D gene is possibly TRBD2 (6 bases). The V gene's germline CDR1 is SGHVS and CDR2 FQNEAQ. The CDR3 consists of 16 residues. V lost 3 bases, J lost 8 bases, and 20 bases lay in between. CDR3 sequence: CASSLATLKRAYEQFF. The CDR3 coding sequence is TGTGCCAGCAGCTTGGCAACCCTAAAGCGGGCGTATGAGCAGTTCTTC.

The V and J genes are TRBV7-2 and TRBJ2-6; TRBD1 or TRBD2 may be the D gene (5 bases each). V was pared by 8 bases and J by 13 bases, with 18 bases between. Germline V gene lookup returns CDR1 SGHTA and CDR2 FQGNSA. The CDR3 totals 13 residues. The CDR3 DNA sequence: TGTGCCAGCCAAAGGGACGCCCAGGAGGTCCTGACTTTC. Its translation is CASQRDAQEVLTF.

This clonotype was counted only a few times. The chain combines TRBV30 with TRBJ1-6; 7 bases match TRBD1. The V gene end was trimmed by 2 bases and the J gene end by 7 bases; junction bases not matched to a gene: 8. The CDR3 runs to 15 residues. Germline V gene lookup returns CDR1 GTSNPN and CDR2 SVGIG (reference sequence). The chain's CDR3 is CAWSILDRENSPLHF. The CDR3 DNA sequence: TGTGCCTGGAGTATCCTAGACAGGGAGAATTCACCCCTCCACTTT.

This clonotype was recorded once. The V and J genes are TRBV4-2 and TRBJ2-7; TRBD2 aligns across 11 bases. The J segment lost 3 bases and the V segment lost 0 bases, leaving 13 bases of the junction unmatched. CDR3 length: 19 residues. Germline V lookup: CDR1 LGHNA, CDR2 YNFKEQ. CDR3 residues: CASSQDSYSGTSGNYEQYF. CDR3 coding DNA: TGTGCCAGCAGCCAAGATTCTTATTCCGGGACTAGCGGAAACTACGAGCAGTACTTC.

The V and J genes are TRBV5-1 and TRBJ1-2, with D uncertain. Germline V CDR1 and CDR2: SGHRS, YFSETQ. The ends were cut back, 3 bases at V and 6 bases at J, with 15 bases in the middle. This CDR3 is 14 amino acids long. CDR3 residues: CASSSTGSNHGYTF. The CDR3 DNA sequence: TGCGCCAGCAGCTCCACGGGATCGAACCATGGCTACACCTTC.

The chain recombines TRBV7-9 with TRBJ2-5; the D gene is possibly TRBD1 (5 bases). Germline lookup yields CDR1 SEHNR and CDR2 FQNEAQ (reference sequence). Trimming took off 4 bases at V and 5 bases at J, with 11 bases between the two ends. The CDR3 has 13 amino acids. The CDR3 DNA reads TGTGCCAGCAGCTCCTGGGGCCTGGAGACCCAGTACTTC. Its translation: CASSSWGLETQYF.

In this sample, this clonotype turned up many times. This sequence joins TRBV7-2 and TRBJ2-5; 9 bases fit TRBD2. Germline CDR1 SGHTA, CDR2 FQGNSA. CDR3 length: 14 residues. J was trimmed by 1 base and V by 6 bases; bases with no gene match: 3. The CDR3 spells CASSPSGIQETQYF. The CDR3 coding sequence is TGTGCCAGCAGTCCTAGCGGGATCCAAGAGACCCAGTACTTC.

In its sample, this clonotype was seen a few times. The chain links TRBV7-3 to TRBJ2-3, with 9 bases matching TRBD2. The CDR3 consists of 14 residues. V lost 5 bases and J lost 5; bases outside the gene matches: 5. The germline V gene encodes CDR1 SGHTA and CDR2 FQGTGA. The CDR3 nucleotides are TGTGCCAGCAGCATAGCGGGAGCGGAAGATACGCAGTATTTT. Its protein is CASSIAGAEDTQYF.

This clonotype has just a few counts. V usage is TRBV12-3 or TRBV12-4 and J usage is TRBJ2-1, with D maybe TRBD2 (5 bases). This CDR3 spans 14 amino acids. Trimming took off 2 bases at V and 9 bases at J, with 14 bases between the two ends. CDR3 sequence reads: CASSLPLTNSEQFF. The CDR3 nucleotides read TGTGCCAGCAGTTTACCCCTGACTAATAGTGAGCAGTTCTTC.

The rearrangement uses TRBV4-3 and TRBJ2-1; no clear D. Germline CDR1 LGHNA, CDR2 YSLEER. The CDR3 has 15 amino acids. V was pared by 3 bases and J by 1 base, with 10 bases between. CDR3 sequence reads: CASSHSATSYNEQFF. The CDR3 DNA is TGCGCCAGCAGCCACAGTGCTACATCCTACAATGAGCAGTTCTTC.

The chain is built from TRBV2 and TRBJ2-3, with 8 bases matching TRBD2. J gave up 1 base and V 6 bases, and 9 bases lay outside the gene matches. The CDR3 loop spans 16 amino acids. The germline CDR1 and CDR2 sequences are SNHLY and FYNNEI. CDR3 in amino acids: CASRASSGSRTDTQYF. CDR3 in DNA: TGTGCCAGCAGAGCCTCAAGCGGGAGCCGCACAGATACGCAGTATTTT. The variable domain in full, with the rest retrieved from reference TRBV2 and TRBJ2-3, is EPEVTQTPSHQVTQMGQEVILRCVPISNHLYFYWYRQILGQKVEFLVSFYNNEISEKSEIFDDQFSVERPDGSNFTLKIRSTKLEDSAMYFCASRASSGSRTDTQYFGPGTRLTVL.

This clonotype was seen only a few times. The chain has TRBV7-2 and TRBJ1-1; D is unresolved. Trimming shortened V by 1 base and J by 1 base, and 7 bases separated the two germline ends. The CDR3 is 14 residues long. Germline CDR1 reads SGHTA; CDR2 reads FQGNSA. CDR3 loop: CASSLVVQNTEAFF. The CDR3 DNA sequence: TGTGCCAGCAGCTTAGTGGTGCAGAACACTGAAGCTTTCTTT. The whole variable domain, filled in from reference TRBV7-2 and TRBJ1-1, reads GAGVSQSPSNKVTEKGKDVELRCDPISGHTALYWYRQSLGQGLEFLIYFQGNSAPDKSGLPSDRFSAERTGGSVSTLTIQRTQQEDSAVYLCASSLVVQNTEAFFGQGTRLTVV.

The J gene is TRBJ2-2, the V gene TRBV5-1; possibly TRBD1 or TRBD2 for D (5 bases each). Germline lookup yields CDR1 SGHRS and CDR2 YFSETQ. The CDR3 covers 15 residues. Trimming removed 5 bases from V and 7 bases from J, with 18 bases in between. The CDR3, as DNA: TGCGCCAGCAGGACCGACTCAGCTGGGGGCGGGGAGCTGTTTTTT. Encoded protein: CASRTDSAGGGELFF.

The V call is TRBV29-1, the J call TRBJ2-3; tentatively, D is TRBD2 (7 bases). The CDR3 totals 15 residues. With 6 bases removed from V and 0 bases from J, the gap between germline ends came to 16 bases. Looked up from germline, CDR1 is SQVTM and CDR2 is ANQGSEA. For the CDR3, the DNA is TGCAGCGTGTCTCTCGGGGGGCTAAGCACAGATACGCAGTATTTT. It yields the protein CSVSLGGLSTDTQYF.

The rearrangement links TRBV3-1 to TRBJ2-7; possible D gene TRBD2, 6 bases. With 4 bases removed from V and 5 bases from J, the gap between germline ends came to 12 bases. This CDR3 has 13 residues. Germline lookup yields CDR1 LGHDT and CDR2 YNNKEL (reference sequence). The CDR3 loop is CASSLTRSHEQYF. In nucleotides, the CDR3 is TGTGCCAGCAGCCTGACTAGATCACACGAGCAGTACTTC.

The table lists this clonotype with a few counts. One end of the junction varies from germline; a read error may be responsible. The V gene is TRBV2, the J gene TRBJ1-1; D perhaps matches TRBD1 (5 bases). Germline CDR1 SNHLY, CDR2 FYNNEI. The CDR3 length is 13 residues. In nucleotides, the CDR3 is TGTGCCAGCCAAATAGAGGGACCCGGAGTCACTTGCTTT. Its protein product is CASQIEGPGVTCF.

This clonotype was picked up a small number of times. This chain links TRBV28 with TRBJ2-7; 7 bases are shared with TRBD2. From germline, CDR1 is MDHEN and CDR2 SYDVKM. Losses at the gene ends were 2 bases for V and 3 bases for J; bases not matched to a gene: 7. There are 15 residues in the CDR3. The CDR3 here is CASSLPSGTLYEQYF. DNA of the CDR3: TGTGCCAGCAGTTTACCGAGCGGGACTCTCTACGAGCAGTACTTC.

The V call is TRBV20-1, the J call TRBJ2-7; D gene ambiguous. The CDR3 loop spans 13 amino acids. V lost 3 bases and J lost 2, with 11 bases in between. Germline CDR1 and CDR2: DFQATT and SNEGSKA (reference sequence). CDR3 sequence: CSARDPRTYEQYF. CDR3 nucleotide sequence: TGCAGTGCTAGGGACCCCCGCACCTACGAGCAGTACTTC.

This clonotype was picked up a small number of times. The V gene is TRBV9, the J gene TRBJ2-1, with D possibly matching TRBD2 (5 bases). The CDR3 contains 15 residues. CDR1 is SGDLS and CDR2 is YYNGEE in the germline V gene. The V end lost 4 bases, the J end lost 5 bases, and 16 bases lay between the germline ends. Written as DNA, the CDR3 is TGTGCCAGCAGCCCCACGGTCGCGCGGGACAATGAGCAGTTCTTC. Protein: CASSPTVARDNEQFF.

This clonotype was recorded at least ten times. This chain joins TRBV7-9 and TRBJ2-1, with 9 bases identical to TRBD1. The CDR3 contains 15 residues. The germline CDR1 and CDR2 sequences are SEHNR and FQNEAQ (reference sequence). V gave up 2 bases and J gave up 7 bases; unmatched junction bases: 6. The CDR3 loop is CASSLSGTGWNEQFF. CDR3 sequence (DNA): TGTGCCAGCAGCTTAAGCGGGACAGGGTGGAATGAGCAGTTCTTC.

The chain recombines TRBV6-5 with TRBJ2-2, with TRBD2 matching 9 bases. The CDR3 has 17 residues. Germline values: CDR1 MNHEY, CDR2 SVGAGI. V was pared by 0 bases and J by 6 bases, with 8 bases of the junction left unmatched. CDR3 residues: CASSYSKASGKAGELFF. CDR3 nucleotides: TGTGCCAGCAGTTACTCGAAGGCTAGCGGGAAGGCCGGGGAGCTGTTTTTT.

This clonotype appeared a few times. The gene calls are TRBV20-1 and TRBJ1-1; a possible D gene is TRBD1 (5 bases). The germline gives CDR1 DFQATT, CDR2 SNEGSKA (reference sequence). V lost 0 bases, J lost 4 bases, and 12 bases lay in between. The CDR3 runs 14 residues. The CDR3 DNA reads as TGCAGTGCTAGAGATTTTAGGGGCGGCACTGAAGCTTTCTTT. It is translated as CSARDFRGGTEAFF.

This clonotype occurred a few times. The rearrangement joins TRBV4-1 to TRBJ1-6; D gene unclear. This CDR3 has 15 residues. V dropped 4 bases and J dropped 2 bases, with 9 bases sitting between them. CDR1 is MGHRA and CDR2 is YSYEKL in the germline V gene. CDR3 coding DNA: TGCGCCAGCAGCCCCTTTGGCCCCTATAATTCACCCCTCCACTTT. Translation: CASSPFGPYNSPLHF.

This rearrangement joins TRBV7-2 to TRBJ2-3; the D is unclear. From germline, CDR1 is SGHTA and CDR2 FQGNSA. V was cut by 5 bases and J by 2 bases, with 11 bases left in between. The CDR3 runs 14 residues. The CDR3 DNA follows: TGTGCCAGCAGCCCCCCGCCGACCACAGATACGCAGTATTTT. This translates into CASSPPPTTDTQYF.

This chain uses TRBV6-1 with TRBJ1-2, with 8 nucleotides matching TRBD1. Germline V gene sequence: CDR1 MNHNS, CDR2 SASEGT. CDR3 length equals 14 residues. Trimming cost V 10 bases and J 8 bases; bases outside gene matches: 15. Written as DNA, the CDR3 is TGTGCCACCCTACCGGGACAGGACGTGGGCGGCTACACCTTC. Translated, it gives CATLPGQDVGGYTF.

The V call is TRBV7-2, the J call TRBJ2-6; tentatively, D is TRBD2 (5 bases). CDR3 length: 16 amino acids. CDR1 and CDR2 from the germline V gene are SGHTA and FQGNSA. Trimming took off 1 base at V and 2 bases at J, with 9 bases between the two ends. CDR3 sequence: CASSLGSGTGANVLTF. CDR3 DNA: TGTGCCAGCAGCTTAGGATCCGGGACTGGGGCCAACGTCCTGACTTTC. The entire variable domain, with the rest obtained from reference TRBV7-2 and TRBJ2-6, is as follows: GAGVSQSPSNKVTEKGKDVELRCDPISGHTALYWYRQSLGQGLEFLIYFQGNSAPDKSGLPSDRFSAERTGGSVSTLTIQRTQQEDSAVYLCASSLGSGTGANVLTFGAGSRLTVL.

This clonotype showed up just a few times. V is TRBV6-2 or TRBV6-3 and J is TRBJ2-7, with 8 positions matching TRBD1. This CDR3 is 12 amino acids long. Germline assignment: CDR1 MNHEY and CDR2 SVGEGT. V was clipped by 8 bases and J by 2 bases; unmatched bases: 2. CDR3 sequence (DNA): TGTGCCAGCGGGGGACAGGCCTACGAGCAGTACTTC. It translates to CASGGQAYEQYF.

J is TRBJ1-1 and V is TRBV5-6; the match to TRBD1 covers 9 bases. Unmatched junction bases numbered 11, after V lost 4 bases and J lost 4 bases. CDR3 length: 16 residues. Germline V gene lookup returns CDR1 SGHDT and CDR2 YYEEEE. The CDR3 region is CASSPGDRARGTEAFF. DNA for the CDR3: TGTGCCAGCAGCCCGGGGGACAGGGCCCGTGGCACTGAAGCTTTCTTT.

This clonotype has only a few counts. This chain uses TRBV3-1 with TRBJ2-5, with TRBD2 matching 8 bases. The length of the CDR3 is 17 residues. Trimming cost V 2 bases and J 2 bases; bases outside gene matches: 10. CDR1 is LGHDT and CDR2 is YNNKEL in the germline V gene (reference sequence). The CDR3 sequence is CASSQPPRSGVQETQYF. The CDR3 region has the DNA TGTGCCAGCAGCCAACCGCCCCGTAGCGGGGTACAAGAGACCCAGTACTTC.

This clonotype was seen more than once but under ten times. The chain has TRBV4-1 and TRBJ1-4; 7 positions match TRBD1. The CDR3 totals 15 residues. With 1 base clipped from V and 8 bases from J, the junction kept 7 bases outside the gene matches. The germline V gene has CDR1 MGHRA and CDR2 YSYEKL. CDR3 residues: CASSQVEGAGEKLFF. In nucleotides, the CDR3 is TGCGCCAGCAGCCAAGTCGAGGGGGCAGGGGAAAAACTGTTTTTT.

This clonotype has more than one count but fewer than ten. The chain couples TRBV10-3 to TRBJ2-3; D not certain. Germline assignment: CDR1 ENHRY and CDR2 SYGVKD. The CDR3 has 12 residues. Trimming left V 10 bases short and J 0 bases short, with 8 bases between. This CDR3 reads CATRKSTDTQYF. Here the CDR3 DNA reads TGTGCCACTCGTAAGAGCACAGATACGCAGTATTTT.